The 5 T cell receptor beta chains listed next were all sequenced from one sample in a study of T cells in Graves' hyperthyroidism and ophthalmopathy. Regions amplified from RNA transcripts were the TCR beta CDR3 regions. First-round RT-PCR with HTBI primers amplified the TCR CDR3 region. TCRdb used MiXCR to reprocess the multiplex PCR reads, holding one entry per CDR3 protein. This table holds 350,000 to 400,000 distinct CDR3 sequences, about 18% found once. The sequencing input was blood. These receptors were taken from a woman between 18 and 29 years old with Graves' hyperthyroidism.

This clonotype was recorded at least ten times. The CDR3 DNA follows: TGTGCCAGCACCCTCCACCCAGGGGGCTCGGGTAGCAATCAGCCCCAGCATTTT. Translation: CASTLHPGGSGSNQPQHF. The chain carries TRBV2 and TRBJ1-5; 8 bases map to TRBD1. With V trimmed by 7 bases and J by 0 bases, 14 bases remained unmatched. Germline CDR1 reads SNHLY; CDR2 reads FYNNEI. The CDR3 extends over 18 amino acids.

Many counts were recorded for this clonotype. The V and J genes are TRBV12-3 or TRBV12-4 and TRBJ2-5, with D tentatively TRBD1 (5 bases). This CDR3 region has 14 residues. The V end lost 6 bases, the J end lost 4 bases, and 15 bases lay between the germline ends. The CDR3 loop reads CASSIGAGPETQYF. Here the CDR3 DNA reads TGTGCCAGCAGCATAGGGGCAGGCCCAGAGACCCAGTACTTC.

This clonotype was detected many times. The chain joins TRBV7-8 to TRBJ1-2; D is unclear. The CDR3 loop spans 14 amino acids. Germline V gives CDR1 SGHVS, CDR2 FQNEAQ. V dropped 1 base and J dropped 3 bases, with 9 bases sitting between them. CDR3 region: CASSLEGTHYGYTF. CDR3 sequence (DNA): TGTGCCAGCAGCTTAGAGGGCACTCACTATGGCTACACCTTC.

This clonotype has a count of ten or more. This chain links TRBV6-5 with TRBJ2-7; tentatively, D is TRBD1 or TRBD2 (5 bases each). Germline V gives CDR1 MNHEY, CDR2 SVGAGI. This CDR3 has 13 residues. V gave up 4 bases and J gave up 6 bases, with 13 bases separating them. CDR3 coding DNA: TGTGCCAGCAGTTCGGTGGGTGGGGGCGAGCAGTACTTC. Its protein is CASSSVGGGEQYF.

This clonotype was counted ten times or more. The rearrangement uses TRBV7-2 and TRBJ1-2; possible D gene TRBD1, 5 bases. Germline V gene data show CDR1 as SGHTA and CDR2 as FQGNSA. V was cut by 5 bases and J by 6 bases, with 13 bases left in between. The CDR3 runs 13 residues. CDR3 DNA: TGTGCCAGCAGCCCAAGCGGGACCCATGGCTACACCTTC. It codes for CASSPSGTHGYTF. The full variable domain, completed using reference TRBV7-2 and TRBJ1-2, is GAGVSQSPSNKVTEKGKDVELRCDPISGHTALYWYRQSLGQGLEFLIYFQGNSAPDKSGLPSDRFSAERTGGSVSTLTIQRTQQEDSAVYLCASSPSGTHGYTFGSGTRLTVV.